This T cell receptor (beta chain) comes out of a study of T cell responses to AZD1222 COVID-19 vaccine. Repertoires were generated with immunoSEQ multiplex PCR, while TCRdb's copy carries only in-frame clones and drops some. The sample carries some 130,000 clones, 70% to 90% recorded once. Germline CDR1 is MNHEY and CDR2 is SVGAGI. The CDR3 extends over 13 amino acids. After removal of 7 bases from V and 6 bases from J, the junction contained 7 bases not matched to a gene. Findings of the study overall: Reportedly, nearly half of unique spike TCRs recognized epitopes outside B.1.351/B.1.1.7 mutations. The CD4 TCRs associated with vaccination extended across spike and predominated at 160-218 and 743-854.

Concerning this clone: Its antigen remains unidentified.

The input for sequencing was peripheral blood, taken on day 0 of AZD1222 vaccination. This TCR came from an adult in good health. The V call is TRBV6-5, the J call TRBJ1-1, with 8 bases that match TRBD1. The CDR3 reads CASNSYRGAEAFF. The CDR3 DNA sequence: TGTGCCAGCAACTCATACAGGGGGGCTGAAGCTTTCTTT.